These 17 T cell receptor beta chains came from one sample sequenced in a study of identical twins. TCRdb used MiXCR to reprocess the 5' RACE reads, holding one entry per CDR3 protein. Of 1,800,000 or so distinct CDR3 sequences in the sample, about 30% were seen once. Source material: cord blood. Receptors originate from a newborn girl in good health.

The chain uses TRBV14 and TRBJ2-1; no reliable D call. The assigned J gene may be wrong: the sequence end matches TRBJ2-7 better. This CDR3 is built from 16 residues. Germline V gives CDR1 SGHDN, CDR2 FVKESK. This CDR3 reads CASSQGSNARNNEQYF. In DNA form, the CDR3 reads TGTGCCAGCAGCCAAGGGTCAAACGCTAGGAACAATGAGCAGTACTTC.

The V gene is TRBV5-1, the J gene TRBJ2-7; D perhaps matches TRBD1 (5 bases). CDR3 length equals 15 residues. In germline, CDR1 is SGHRS, CDR2 YFSETQ. Trimming removed 4 bases from V and 3 bases from J, with 17 bases in between. Here the CDR3 DNA reads TGCGCCAGCAGCCCGGCGGCAGGGCTGCTCTACGAGCAGTACTTC. Residues: CASSPAAGLLYEQYF.

The chain links TRBV28 to TRBJ2-7; D may be TRBD1 (5 bases). V was trimmed by 4 bases and J by 5 bases, leaving 12 bases between them. The length of the CDR3 is 13 residues. Germline CDR1 is MDHEN and CDR2 is SYDVKM. The CDR3 sequence: CASSSQGTNEQYF. The DNA of the CDR3 is TGTGCCAGCAGTTCCCAGGGAACGAACGAGCAGTACTTC.

This clonotype was counted a few times. The V and J genes are TRBV13 and TRBJ2-7, with 7 bases identical to TRBD2. The V and J ends lost 2 bases and 3 bases, in that order; junction bases with no gene match: 7. CDR3 length: 15 residues. CDR1 and CDR2 from the germline V gene are PRHDT and FYEKMQ (reference sequence). The CDR3 loop is CASSLLASGYYEQYF. For the CDR3, the DNA is TGTGCCAGCAGCTTATTGGCTAGCGGATACTACGAGCAGTACTTC.

This chain's CDR3 is CASSQQLLSEQYF. The CDR3 nucleotides are TGTGCCAGCAGCCAACAACTTCTCTCCGAGCAGTACTTC. The chain links TRBV3-1 to TRBJ2-7; D gene uncertain. V shed 2 bases and J shed 6 bases, with 11 bases lying between them. From germline, CDR1 is LGHDT and CDR2 YNNKEL (reference sequence). This CDR3 has 13 amino acids.

To note about this clonotype: Since a much larger clone is just one base distant, this may be a read error. The chain joins TRBV27 to TRBJ1-2; D might be TRBD1 (5 bases). Germline CDR1 reads MNHEY; CDR2 reads SMNVEV (reference sequence). The length of the CDR3 is 13 residues. Deletions cut 6 bases from V and 2 bases from J, with 10 bases between. The CDR3: CASRRDVNYGYTF. The CDR3 region has the DNA TGTGCCAGCAGGCGGGACGTCAACTATGGCTACACCTTC.

This sequence joins TRBV25-1 and TRBJ2-2, with 7 nucleotides matching TRBD2. Trimming cost V 1 base and J 6 bases; bases outside gene matches: 5. Germline-derived CDR1 and CDR2 are MGHDK and SYGVNS. CDR3 length equals 15 residues. CDR3 sequence (DNA): TGTGCCAGCAGTGAATGGCGGGAGAAAGCCGGGGAGCTGTTTTTT. This encodes CASSEWREKAGELFF.

The rearrangement joins TRBV4-2 to TRBJ2-7; 8 bases are shared with TRBD2. The CDR3 length is 16 residues. The V gene's germline CDR1 is LGHNA and CDR2 YNFKEQ. Germline trimming cut 4 bases from V and 7 bases from J; bases unmatched to any gene: 15. The CDR3 DNA sequence: TGTGCCAGCAGCCTCTTCGGGACTAGTATTTACAATGAGCAGTACTTC. It yields the protein CASSLFGTSIYNEQYF.

This clonotype was recorded a few times. The chain is built from TRBV14 and TRBJ2-5; D may be TRBD1 or TRBD2 (5 bases each). Germline lookup yields CDR1 SGHDN and CDR2 FVKESK. The CDR3 is made up of 15 amino acids. V was shortened by 0 bases and J by 1 base, with 9 bases between the two germline ends. CDR3 coding DNA: TGTGCCAGCAGCCAAGATCAGGGACCCCAAGAGACCCAGTACTTC. Its translation: CASSQDQGPQETQYF.

V usage is TRBV7-8 and J usage is TRBJ2-5; 7 nucleotides align to TRBD2. The last part of the DNA fits TRBJ2-7 better; the J call may be wrong. The CDR3 length is 15 residues. In germline, CDR1 is SGHVS, CDR2 FQNEAQ. CDR3: CASSLQFGGLYEQYF. CDR3 bases: TGTGCCAGCAGCTTACAATTCGGGGGACTATACGAGCAGTACTTC.

This clonotype was seen only a few times. This chain uses TRBV10-3 with TRBJ1-5; 9 bases line up with TRBD1. The CDR3 extends over 16 amino acids. Trimming at V came to 5 bases and at J to 1 base, leaving 6 bases not matched to a gene. Germline values: CDR1 ENHRY, CDR2 SYGVKD. The DNA for the CDR3 is TGTGCCATCAGTCCGGGACAGGGCCGAAGCAATCAGCCCCAGCATTTT. The encoded protein is CAISPGQGRSNQPQHF.

This clonotype has a handful of counts. This chain uses TRBV10-3 with TRBJ1-1; 7 nucleotides align to TRBD1. The V gene end was trimmed by 0 bases and the J gene end by 5 bases; junction bases not matched to a gene: 6. CDR3 length: 15 residues. CDR1 is ENHRY and CDR2 is SYGVKD in the germline V gene. The CDR3 nucleotides are TGTGCCATCAGTGAGTCGAGCCAGGGGGAAACTGAAGCTTTCTTT. It translates to CAISESSQGETEAFF.

The J gene is TRBJ1-5, the V gene TRBV18; D possibly corresponds to TRBD1 (5 bases). Germline V gives CDR1 KGHSH, CDR2 LQKENI. Trimming shortened V by 5 bases and J by 1 base, and 9 bases separated the two germline ends. The CDR3 consists of 14 residues. CDR3 sequence reads: CASSIGASNQPQHF. CDR3 bases: TGTGCCAGCTCAATAGGGGCGAGCAATCAGCCCCAGCATTTT.

This clonotype was recorded at least ten times. The chain uses TRBV6-1 and TRBJ2-7; D not certain. Trimming removed 2 bases from V and 0 bases from J, with 8 bases in between. The CDR3 totals 14 residues. Germline loops: CDR1 MNHNS, CDR2 SASEGT. CDR3: CASSEPSVSYEQYF. The DNA of the CDR3 is TGTGCCAGCAGTGAACCGTCAGTCTCCTACGAGCAGTACTTC.

The sample holds a few counts of this clonotype. This chain joins TRBV6-5 and TRBJ2-3, with 10 bases that match TRBD2. The CDR3 spans 14 residues. CDR1 and CDR2 (germline): MNHEY, SVGAGI. V was pared by 5 bases and J by 8 bases, with 7 bases of the junction left unmatched. The CDR3: CASSSGRASFTQYF. In DNA form, the CDR3 reads TGTGCCAGCAGTAGCGGGAGGGCCTCATTTACGCAGTATTTT.

This clonotype showed up just a few times. V usage is TRBV11-2 and J usage is TRBJ2-7; 13 nucleotides align to TRBD2. Germline CDR1 SGHAT, CDR2 FQNNGV. Trimming cost V 5 bases and J 0 bases; bases outside gene matches: 10. The CDR3 contains 18 residues. CDR3 nucleotide sequence: TGTGCCAGCAGCGGACGGACTAGCGGGAGTTCCCTCTCCTACGAGCAGTACTTC. It yields the protein CASSGRTSGSSLSYEQYF.

The rearrangement uses TRBV27 and TRBJ2-7, with TRBD1 matching 9 bases. V trimming: 5 bases; J trimming: 3 bases; junction bases outside the gene matches: 5. The V gene's germline CDR1 is MNHEY and CDR2 SMNVEV (reference sequence). The length of the CDR3 is 14 residues. The CDR3: CASSVGQGHYEQYF. Written as DNA, the CDR3 is TGTGCCAGCAGTGTGGGACAGGGCCACTACGAGCAGTACTTC.